This T cell receptor beta chain originates from a study of shared clonotypes between healthy human individuals. As for the study in general: Serving as donors were two women and three men, whose ages spanned 18 to 49.

All donors were Caucasian adults living in Nashville, Tennessee. Negatively enriched CD4+ T cells were divided by CD45RA into naive and memory. Between the trimmed V and J ends, which lost 2 bases and 4 bases, there was a span of 9 bases. The CDR3 runs to 13 residues. Germline V lookup: CDR1 SGHTA, CDR2 FQGNSA. Produced via immunoSEQ multiplex PCR; TCRdb's table is partial and in-frame only. The data contain approximately 1,000,000 clones, roughly 74% of them seen just once; the ten biggest clones take up about 0.52%. The TCR originated in a man aged 18 to 30 in good health. Some clones in this sample may be carry-over from other donors' samples. The rearrangement joins TRBV7-2 to TRBJ2-7; D may be TRBD2 (5 bases). The sequencing input was memory CD4+ T cells from PBMCs. Subset denoted: CD45RA-negative fraction. Here the CDR3 DNA reads TGTGCCAGCAGCTTACTAGCTACATACGAGCAGTACTTC. It translates to CASSLLATYEQYF.